Below are 31 T cell receptor beta chains sequenced from a single sample in a study of vaccination effects on CD4 cells after COVID-19. Antigen-specific CD4+ T cell clonotypes were called by their expansion after viral peptide-pool culture in ViraFEST. A roughly 11-day culture period preceded the isolation of CD4+ T cells. Each person got two doses of an mRNA SARS-CoV-2 vaccine, BNT162b2 or mRNA-1273. The antigens for these receptors are not known. Assay: immunoSEQ multiplex PCR; the TCRdb copy retains only in-frame clones and omits some. Found here are over 50,000 clones, less than 80% of them singletons; the top ten hold roughly 1.2%. The sequencing used CD4+ T cells from PBMCs cultured with HCoV-229E spike peptides, collected after COVID-19 vaccination. The origin of the receptors is a human donor who received a COVID-19 vaccine.

The count of this clone is one. The CDR3 DNA sequence: TGTGCCAGCAGCTTGGCCTATGTAACGACAGCCGCTAACTATGGCTACACCTTC. It yields the protein CASSLAYVTTAANYGYTF. The chain couples TRBV5-8 to TRBJ1-2, with TRBD1 as a possible D gene (5 bases). V was cut by 0 bases and J by 0 bases, with 18 bases left in between. The CDR3 is 18 amino acids. Germline lookup yields CDR1 SGHTS and CDR2 YDEGEE.

This chain uses TRBV6-6 with TRBJ1-4; no clear D gene. From germline, CDR1 is MNHNY and CDR2 SVGAGI (reference sequence). Trimming removed 2 bases from V and 8 bases from J, with 15 bases in between. This CDR3 region has 15 residues. The CDR3 DNA is TGTGCCAGCAGTTACAGTCGGGGAGTTCAAGAAAAACTGTTTTTT. This gives the protein CASSYSRGVQEKLFF.

J is TRBJ1-5 and V is TRBV10-3; unclear D gene. V was clipped by 1 base and J by 3 bases, with 10 bases between them. The CDR3 runs to 15 residues. Germline CDR1 and CDR2: ENHRY and SYGVKD. This CDR3 is CAISEFPGYNQPQHF. CDR3 bases: TGTGCCATCAGTGAGTTCCCAGGTTACAATCAGCCCCAGCATTTT.

The chain uses TRBV28 and TRBJ2-1, with D tentatively TRBD1 (6 bases). Germline V lookup: CDR1 MDHEN, CDR2 SYDVKM. There are 16 residues in the CDR3. The V and J ends lost 7 bases and 0 bases respectively, with 16 bases between them. The CDR3 here is CASTASTGSSYNEQFF. Here the CDR3 DNA reads TGTGCCAGCACCGCGAGCACAGGGAGCTCCTACAATGAGCAGTTCTTC.

In this sample, this clone turned up a few times. The rearrangement links TRBV12-3 or TRBV12-4 to TRBJ1-1; 9 bases agree with TRBD1. This CDR3 is 12 amino acids long. Unmatched junction bases numbered 1, after V lost 6 bases and J lost 5 bases. The CDR3 spells CASRQGATEAFF. The CDR3 DNA reads TGTGCCAGCAGACAGGGGGCAACTGAAGCTTTCTTT.

The chain joins TRBV2 to TRBJ1-2; 8 positions match TRBD1. The ends lost 7 bases at V and 5 bases at J; junction bases unmatched: 6. CDR1 SNHLY and CDR2 FYNNEI come from the germline V gene. CDR3 length: 13 residues. Here the CDR3 DNA reads TGTGCCAGCACTCCCGGGACAGGATATGGCTACACCTTC. It encodes CASTPGTGYGYTF.

This chain connects TRBV7-2 to TRBJ1-2, with 7 bases aligning to TRBD1. Germline V gene lookup returns CDR1 SGHTA and CDR2 FQGNSA. V dropped 5 bases and J dropped 4; count of bases not matched to a gene: 7. CDR3 length equals 14 residues. The CDR3 nucleotides read TGTGCCAGCAGCCTAGGGGGCTTGGTCTATGGCTACACCTTC. Its translation is CASSLGGLVYGYTF.

The rearrangement uses TRBV4-1 and TRBJ2-1; possibly TRBD1 or TRBD2 for D (6 bases each). This CDR3 region has 15 residues. CDR1 and CDR2 from the germline V gene are MGHRA and YSYEKL. Deletions cut 1 base from V and 11 bases from J, with 18 bases between. This CDR3 is CASSQAPPGAPQQFF. The CDR3, as DNA: TGCGCCAGCAGCCAAGCCCCACCGGGGGCCCCTCAGCAGTTCTTC.

The rearrangement links TRBV19 to TRBJ2-3; D possibly corresponds to TRBD2 (7 bases). This CDR3 region has 16 residues. CDR1 and CDR2 from the germline V gene are LNHDA and SQIVND (reference sequence). V gave up 6 bases and J gave up 1 base, with 17 bases separating them. Here the CDR3 reads CASRLGGRVGTDTQYF. CDR3 coding DNA: TGTGCCAGTAGGCTCGGGGGGCGGGTAGGCACAGATACGCAGTATTTT.

The V gene is TRBV6-1, the J gene TRBJ1-1, with a possible D match to TRBD1 (5 bases). The germline CDR1 and CDR2 sequences are MNHNS and SASEGT. V lost 3 bases to trimming and J lost 4 bases, with 12 bases between them. This CDR3 comprises 14 residues. The CDR3 DNA sequence: TGTGCCAGCAGTGACGCAGGGTTGGGCACTGAAGCTTTCTTT. Protein: CASSDAGLGTEAFF.

The J gene is TRBJ1-5, the V gene TRBV4-1; tentatively, D is TRBD1 (5 bases). CDR3 length equals 16 residues. Germline V CDR1 and CDR2: MGHRA, YSYEKL. The germline V and J ends were trimmed by 0 bases and 4 bases, with 13 bases remaining between them. CDR3 DNA sequence: TGCGCCAGCAGCCAAGATGGGGACCATCAAAATCAGCCCCAGCATTTT. Protein sequence: CASSQDGDHQNQPQHF.

By proportion, this clone is medium-sized. The rearrangement uses TRBV27 and TRBJ1-1; D remains ambiguous. The CDR3 sequence is 15 residues long. Germline lookup yields CDR1 MNHEY and CDR2 SMNVEV (reference sequence). V lost 1 base and J lost 0, with 9 bases in between. CDR3 coding DNA: TGTGCCAGCAGTTTATTCGCTGGGGTGAACACTGAAGCTTTCTTT. Translation: CASSLFAGVNTEAFF.

The chain employs TRBV19 and TRBJ2-6; TRBD1 aligns across 7 bases. From germline, CDR1 is LNHDA and CDR2 SQIVND (reference sequence). V lost 4 bases and J lost 1; bases outside the gene matches: 10. This CDR3 has 18 amino acids. The CDR3: CASSRMDRNPSGANVLTF. Here the CDR3 DNA reads TGTGCCAGTAGTAGGATGGACAGGAACCCTTCTGGGGCCAACGTCCTGACTTTC. Combining the CDR3 with reference TRBV19 and TRBJ2-6 gives the whole variable domain DGGITQSPKYLFRKEGQNVTLSCEQNLNHDAMYWYRQDPGQGLRLIYYSQIVNDFQKGDIAEGYSVSREKKESFPLTVTSAQKNPTAFYLCASSRMDRNPSGANVLTFGAGSRLTVL.

V usage is TRBV6-1 and J usage is TRBJ2-7; tentative D call: TRBD1 (5 bases). The CDR3 contains 13 residues. Germline-derived CDR1 and CDR2 are MNHNS and SASEGT. Deletions cut 3 bases from V and 6 bases from J, with 12 bases between. The CDR3 coding sequence is TGTGCCAGCAGTGAGCCGACGACAGTCGAGCAGTACGTC. Its translation is CASSEPTTVEQYV.

This rearrangement joins TRBV15 to TRBJ2-5; 7 bases map to TRBD1. The CDR3 has 15 residues. V was clipped by 3 bases and J by 3 bases; unmatched bases: 7. The germline V gene encodes CDR1 LNHNV and CDR2 YYDKDF (reference sequence). The CDR3 loop is CATSRAGTAKETQYF. CDR3 nucleotide sequence: TGTGCCACCAGCAGGGCCGGGACAGCAAAAGAGACCCAGTACTTC.

There are a few counts of this clone. The chain recombines TRBV10-1 with TRBJ1-3; D gene uncertain. Germline V gives CDR1 WNHNN, CDR2 SYGVQD (reference sequence). Trimming removed 7 bases from V and 3 bases from J, with 16 bases in between. There are 15 residues in the CDR3. The CDR3 loop reads CASTVPVECGNTIYF. CDR3 coding DNA: TGCGCCAGCACAGTCCCGGTTGAGTGTGGAAACACCATATATTTT.

The sample holds a few counts of this clone. The V gene is TRBV5-1, the J gene TRBJ1-5, with no clear D. Germline V CDR1 and CDR2: SGHRS, YFSETQ. The CDR3 extends over 15 amino acids. V dropped 0 bases and J dropped 1 base, with 8 bases sitting between them. The CDR3: CASSLAGFSNQPQHF. In DNA, the CDR3 is TGCGCCAGCAGCTTGGCGGGGTTCAGCAATCAGCCCCAGCATTTT.

The rearrangement uses TRBV10-3 and TRBJ1-1; D not resolved. Trimming cost V 6 bases and J 1 base, with 9 bases left between them. The CDR3 totals 13 residues. Looked up from germline, CDR1 is ENHRY and CDR2 is SYGVKD. In DNA, the CDR3 is TGTGCCATCAGCGAGACTTGGAACACTGAAGCTTTCTTT. Protein: CAISETWNTEAFF.

The chain uses TRBV19 and TRBJ2-1; TRBD2 is a possible D gene (5 bases). Trimming took 2 bases from V and 10 from J, leaving 21 bases between them. This CDR3 contains 16 residues. Looked up from germline, CDR1 is LNHDA and CDR2 is SQIVND (reference sequence). CDR3 coding DNA: TGTGCCAGTAGTATAAAAGGGAGTGGTTCCAAAAAGGAGCAGTTCTTC. Protein sequence: CASSIKGSGSKKEQFF. Based on the CDR3 plus reference TRBV19 and TRBJ2-1, the full variable domain is DGGITQSPKYLFRKEGQNVTLSCEQNLNHDAMYWYRQDPGQGLRLIYYSQIVNDFQKGDIAEGYSVSREKKESFPLTVTSAQKNPTAFYLCASSIKGSGSKKEQFFGPGTRLTVL.

The V and J genes are TRBV9 and TRBJ1-3; D remains unclear. CDR3 length: 15 residues. The germline CDR1 and CDR2 sequences are SGDLS and YYNGEE. Trimming cost V 3 bases and J 0 bases, with 10 bases left between them. CDR3 in amino acids: CASSALASSGNTIYF. The CDR3 bases are TGTGCCAGCAGCGCATTAGCGAGCTCTGGAAACACCATATATTTT.

The gene calls are TRBV6-1 and TRBJ2-5; D gene uncertain. Germline CDR1 is MNHNS and CDR2 is SASEGT. V was pared by 2 bases and J by 6 bases, with 7 bases between. CDR3 length: 12 amino acids. The CDR3 bases are TGTGCCAGCAGTGAATTATATAAGACCCAGTACTTC. Translating it yields CASSELYKTQYF.

V is TRBV4-2 and J is TRBJ2-5; 8 positions agree with TRBD2. Germline CDR1 LGHNA, CDR2 YNFKEQ. The CDR3 consists of 16 residues. V was clipped by 3 bases and J by 0 bases; unmatched bases: 6. CDR3 sequence reads: CASSQVAGINQETQYF. The CDR3 region has the DNA TGTGCCAGCAGCCAGGTAGCGGGGATTAACCAAGAGACCCAGTACTTC.

This clone was counted a few times. The chain combines TRBV6-2 or TRBV6-3 with TRBJ1-4, with unresolved D. Germline assignment: CDR1 MNHEY and CDR2 SVGEGT. V was shortened by 0 bases and J by 3 bases, with 8 bases between the two germline ends. This CDR3 spans 15 amino acids. The CDR3 spells CASSYSGISNEKLFF. In DNA, the CDR3 is TGTGCCAGCAGTTACTCGGGGATCTCTAATGAAAAACTGTTTTTT.

The V gene is TRBV9, the J gene TRBJ2-1; 7 bases map to TRBD2. CDR3 length equals 16 residues. Germline V CDR1 and CDR2: SGDLS, YYNGEE. V was pared by 0 bases and J by 2 bases, with 5 bases of the junction left unmatched. CDR3 loop: CASSVGGAGAYNEQFF. DNA of the CDR3: TGTGCCAGCAGCGTAGGAGGGGCGGGGGCCTACAATGAGCAGTTCTTC.

Concerning this clone: The junction does not match germline at one end; this may be a read error. For the CDR3, the DNA is TGTGCCAGCAGCTCTCTCGCTGGCAGACCTTATGGCCACACCTTC. It translates to CASSSLAGRPYGHTF. The chain links TRBV7-2 to TRBJ1-2; D unresolved. The CDR3 extends over 15 amino acids. Germline lookup yields CDR1 SGHTA and CDR2 FQGNSA.

V is TRBV18 and J is TRBJ2-7; perhaps TRBD1 as D (5 bases). Germline-derived CDR1 and CDR2 are KGHSH and LQKENI. This CDR3 has 14 amino acids. Trimming cost V 5 bases and J 2 bases, with 13 bases left between them. The CDR3 coding sequence is TGTGCCAGCTCAACGGACAAATCGGCCTACGAGCAGTACGTC. Protein product: CASSTDKSAYEQYV.

CDR3 coding DNA: TGTGCCAGCAGCTTATGGGAGTCTGCCTACAATGAGCAGTTCTTC. Translating it yields CASSLWESAYNEQFF. V and J are TRBV7-2 and TRBJ2-1, with D tentatively TRBD2 (5 bases). Per germline, CDR1 SGHTA and CDR2 FQGNSA. Trimming stripped 2 bases from V and 2 bases from J, with 10 bases between. The CDR3 has 15 amino acids.

V and J are TRBV5-1 and TRBJ2-2; D uncertain. Trimming shortened V by 4 bases and J by 1 base, and 5 bases separated the two germline ends. The CDR3 loop spans 13 amino acids. The germline V gene encodes CDR1 SGHRS and CDR2 YFSETQ. The CDR3: CASSTENTGELFF. CDR3 in DNA: TGCGCCAGCAGCACGGAGAACACCGGGGAGCTGTTTTTT.

This clone was counted a few times. J is TRBJ1-5 and V is TRBV28; 11 bases are shared with TRBD1. This CDR3 is 14 amino acids long. Germline values: CDR1 MDHEN, CDR2 SYDVKM. With 6 bases clipped from V and 6 bases from J, the junction kept 4 bases outside the gene matches. The CDR3 region has the DNA TGTGCCAGCAGACCGGGACAGGGGGGTCAGCCCCAGCATTTT. The encoded protein is CASRPGQGGQPQHF.

J is TRBJ2-7 and V is TRBV6-6, with D unresolved. V lost 0 bases and J 6 bases, leaving 3 bases between the germline ends. Germline assignment: CDR1 MNHNY and CDR2 SVGAGI (reference sequence). The CDR3 has 11 residues. CDR3 residues: CASSYSGEQYV. The CDR3 nucleotides read TGTGCCAGCAGTTACTCGGGCGAGCAGTACGTC.

The chain is built from TRBV7-3 and TRBJ2-7; 7 nucleotides agree with TRBD2. After removal of 5 bases from V and 5 bases from J, the junction contained 9 bases not matched to a gene. In germline, CDR1 is SGHTA, CDR2 FQGTGA. This CDR3 has 14 amino acids. CDR3 protein: CASSGDYELNEQYV. As DNA, the CDR3 is TGTGCCAGCAGCGGGGACTACGAACTCAACGAGCAGTACGTC.